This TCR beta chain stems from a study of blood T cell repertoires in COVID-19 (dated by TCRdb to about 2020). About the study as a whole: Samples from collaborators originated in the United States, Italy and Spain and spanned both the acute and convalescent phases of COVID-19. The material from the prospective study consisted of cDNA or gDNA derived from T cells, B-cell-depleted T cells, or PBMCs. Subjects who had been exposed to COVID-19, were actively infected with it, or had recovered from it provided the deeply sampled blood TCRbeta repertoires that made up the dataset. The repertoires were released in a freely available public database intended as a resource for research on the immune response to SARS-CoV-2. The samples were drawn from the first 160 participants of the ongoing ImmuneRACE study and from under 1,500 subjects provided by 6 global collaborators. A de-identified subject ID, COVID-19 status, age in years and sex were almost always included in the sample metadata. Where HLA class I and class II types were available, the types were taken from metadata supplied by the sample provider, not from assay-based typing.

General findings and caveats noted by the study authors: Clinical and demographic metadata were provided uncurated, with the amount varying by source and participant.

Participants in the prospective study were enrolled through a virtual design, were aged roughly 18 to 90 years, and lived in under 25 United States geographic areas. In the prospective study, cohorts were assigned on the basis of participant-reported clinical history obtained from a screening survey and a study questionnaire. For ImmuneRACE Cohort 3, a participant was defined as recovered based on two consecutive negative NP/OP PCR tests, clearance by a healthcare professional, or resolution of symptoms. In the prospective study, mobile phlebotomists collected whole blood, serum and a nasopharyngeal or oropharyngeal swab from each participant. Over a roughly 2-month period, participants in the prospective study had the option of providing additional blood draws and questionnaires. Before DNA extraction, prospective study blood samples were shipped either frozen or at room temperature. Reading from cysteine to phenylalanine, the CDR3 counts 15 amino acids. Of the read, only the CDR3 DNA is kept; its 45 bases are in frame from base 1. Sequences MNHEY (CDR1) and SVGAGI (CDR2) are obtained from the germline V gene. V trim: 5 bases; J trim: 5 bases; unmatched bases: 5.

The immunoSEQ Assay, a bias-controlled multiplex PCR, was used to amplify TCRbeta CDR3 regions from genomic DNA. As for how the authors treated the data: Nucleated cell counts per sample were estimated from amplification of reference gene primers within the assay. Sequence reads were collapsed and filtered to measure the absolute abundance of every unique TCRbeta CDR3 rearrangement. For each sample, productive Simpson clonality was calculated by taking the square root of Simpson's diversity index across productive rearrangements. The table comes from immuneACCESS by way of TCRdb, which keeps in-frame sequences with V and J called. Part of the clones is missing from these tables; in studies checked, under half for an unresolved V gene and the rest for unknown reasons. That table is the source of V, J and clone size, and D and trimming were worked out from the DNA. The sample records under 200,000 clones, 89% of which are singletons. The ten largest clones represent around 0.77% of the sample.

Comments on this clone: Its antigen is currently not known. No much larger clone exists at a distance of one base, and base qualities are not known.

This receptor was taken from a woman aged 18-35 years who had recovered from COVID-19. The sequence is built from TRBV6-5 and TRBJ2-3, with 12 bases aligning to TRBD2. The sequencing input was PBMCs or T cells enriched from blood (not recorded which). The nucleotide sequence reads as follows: TGTGCCAGCAGTAAACTAGCGGGGGGTCAAGATACGCAGTATTTT. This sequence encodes CASSKLAGGQDTQYF.